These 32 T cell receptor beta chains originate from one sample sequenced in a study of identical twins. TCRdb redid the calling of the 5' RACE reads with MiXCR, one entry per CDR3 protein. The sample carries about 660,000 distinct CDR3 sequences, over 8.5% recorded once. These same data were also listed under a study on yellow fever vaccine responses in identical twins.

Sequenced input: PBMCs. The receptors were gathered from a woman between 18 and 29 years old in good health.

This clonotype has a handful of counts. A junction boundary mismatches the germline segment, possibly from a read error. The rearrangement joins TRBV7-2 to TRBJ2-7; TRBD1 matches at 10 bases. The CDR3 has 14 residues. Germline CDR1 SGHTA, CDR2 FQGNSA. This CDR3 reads CASSLDRGRYEKYF. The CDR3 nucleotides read TGTGCCAGCAGCCTCGACAGGGGGCGGTACGAGAAGTACTTC.

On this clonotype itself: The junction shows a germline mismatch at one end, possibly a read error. The DNA for the CDR3 is TGCGCCACCCGCGGCGAATCCTGCAATGAGCAGTTCTTC. Translated, it gives CATRGESCNEQFF. The rearrangement joins TRBV5-1 to TRBJ2-1; no clear D gene. Germline V gives CDR1 SGHRS, CDR2 YFSETQ. CDR3 size: 13 residues.

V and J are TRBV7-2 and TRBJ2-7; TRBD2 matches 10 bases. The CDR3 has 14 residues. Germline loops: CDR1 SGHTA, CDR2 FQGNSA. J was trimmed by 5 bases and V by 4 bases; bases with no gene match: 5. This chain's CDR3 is CASSSSGSYDEQYF. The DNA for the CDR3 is TGTGCCAGCAGCTCTAGCGGGAGTTACGACGAGCAGTACTTC.

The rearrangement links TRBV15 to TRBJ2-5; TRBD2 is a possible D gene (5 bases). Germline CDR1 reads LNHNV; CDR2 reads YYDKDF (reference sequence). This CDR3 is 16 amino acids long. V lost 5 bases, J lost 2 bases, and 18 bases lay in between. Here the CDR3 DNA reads TGTGCCACCAGCTCGTTGGTTCTAGCAAGTCAAGAGACCCAGTACTTC. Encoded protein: CATSSLVLASQETQYF.

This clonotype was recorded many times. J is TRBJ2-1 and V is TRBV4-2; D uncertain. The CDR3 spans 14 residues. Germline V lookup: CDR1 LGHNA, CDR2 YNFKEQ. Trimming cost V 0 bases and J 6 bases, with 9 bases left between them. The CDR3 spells CASSQDTELNEQFF. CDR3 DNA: TGTGCCAGCAGCCAAGATACAGAACTCAATGAGCAGTTCTTC.

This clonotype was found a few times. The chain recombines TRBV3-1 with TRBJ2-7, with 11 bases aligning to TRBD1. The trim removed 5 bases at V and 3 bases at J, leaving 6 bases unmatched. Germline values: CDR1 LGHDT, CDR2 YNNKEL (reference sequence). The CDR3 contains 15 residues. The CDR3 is CASSSRTGGGYEQYF. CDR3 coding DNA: TGTGCCAGCAGCTCCCGGACAGGGGGCGGCTACGAGCAGTACTTC.

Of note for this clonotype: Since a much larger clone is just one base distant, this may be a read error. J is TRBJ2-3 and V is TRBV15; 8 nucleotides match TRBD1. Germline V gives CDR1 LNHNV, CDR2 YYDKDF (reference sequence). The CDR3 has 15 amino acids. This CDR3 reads CSTSRDRTGRNTQYF. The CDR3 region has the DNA TGTTCCACCAGCAGAGATAGGACAGGGCGAAATACGCAGTATTTT.

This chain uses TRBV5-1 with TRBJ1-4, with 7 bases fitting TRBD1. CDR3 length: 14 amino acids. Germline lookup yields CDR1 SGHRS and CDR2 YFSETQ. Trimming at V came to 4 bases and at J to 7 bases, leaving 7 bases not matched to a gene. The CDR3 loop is CASSQTGSFEKLFF. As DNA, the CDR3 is TGCGCCAGCAGCCAGACAGGGAGTTTTGAAAAACTGTTTTTT.

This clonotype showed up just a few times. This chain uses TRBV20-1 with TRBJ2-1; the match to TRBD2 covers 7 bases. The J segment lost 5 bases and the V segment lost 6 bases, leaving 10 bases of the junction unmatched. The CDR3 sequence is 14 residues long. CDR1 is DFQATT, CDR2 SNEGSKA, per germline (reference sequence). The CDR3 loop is CSAGLGPPHNEQFF. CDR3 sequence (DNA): TGCAGTGCCGGACTAGGGCCACCTCACAATGAGCAGTTCTTC.

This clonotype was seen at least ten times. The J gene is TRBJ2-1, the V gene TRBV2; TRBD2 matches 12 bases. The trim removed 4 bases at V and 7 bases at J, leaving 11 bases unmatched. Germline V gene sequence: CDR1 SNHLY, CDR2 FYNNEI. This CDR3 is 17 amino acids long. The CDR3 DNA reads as TGTGCCAGCAGTGTGGAGCTGACTAGCGGGAGAGGGAATGAGCAGTTCTTC. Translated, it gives CASSVELTSGRGNEQFF. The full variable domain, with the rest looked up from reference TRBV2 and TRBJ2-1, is EPEVTQTPSHQVTQMGQEVILRCVPISNHLYFYWYRQILGQKVEFLVSFYNNEISEKSEIFDDQFSVERPDGSNFTLKIRSTKLEDSAMYFCASSVELTSGRGNEQFFGPGTRLTVL.

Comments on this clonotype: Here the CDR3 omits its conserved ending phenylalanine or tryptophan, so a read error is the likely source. The CDR3 is CASTLLPGGLRDEQFS. The CDR3, as DNA: TGTGCCAGCACCCTCTTGCCGGGAGGACTGAGAGATGAGCAGTTCTCC. The chain has TRBV7-2 and TRBJ2-1, with 7 bases matching TRBD2. The CDR3 consists of 16 residues. The germline gives CDR1 SGHTA, CDR2 FQGNSA. The V segment lost 7 bases and the J segment 8 bases; nucleotides outside the gene matches: 17.

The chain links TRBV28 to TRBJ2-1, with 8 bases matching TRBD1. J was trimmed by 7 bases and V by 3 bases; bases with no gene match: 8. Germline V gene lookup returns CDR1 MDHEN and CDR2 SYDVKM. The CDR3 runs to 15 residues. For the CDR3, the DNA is TGTGCCAGCAGTTTTCAGGGGGCCCACGCTAATGAGCAGTTCTTC. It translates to CASSFQGAHANEQFF.

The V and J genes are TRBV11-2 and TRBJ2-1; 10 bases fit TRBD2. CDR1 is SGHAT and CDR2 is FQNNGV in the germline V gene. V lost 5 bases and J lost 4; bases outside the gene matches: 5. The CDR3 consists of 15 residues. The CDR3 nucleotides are TGTGCCAGCAGCCTTAAGCGGGGGGGGTACAATGAGCAGTTCTTC. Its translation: CASSLKRGGYNEQFF.

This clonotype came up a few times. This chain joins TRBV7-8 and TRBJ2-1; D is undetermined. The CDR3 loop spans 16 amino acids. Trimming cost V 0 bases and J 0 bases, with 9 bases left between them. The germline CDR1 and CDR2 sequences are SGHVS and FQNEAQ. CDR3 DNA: TGTGCCAGCAGCTTAGCGCTCCTAAGCTCCTACAATGAGCAGTTCTTC. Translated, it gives CASSLALLSSYNEQFF.

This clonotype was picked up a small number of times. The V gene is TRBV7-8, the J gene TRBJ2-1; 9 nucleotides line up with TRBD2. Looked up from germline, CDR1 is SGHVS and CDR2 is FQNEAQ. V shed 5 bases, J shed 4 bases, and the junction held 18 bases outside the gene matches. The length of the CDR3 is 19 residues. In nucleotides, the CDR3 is TGTGCCAGCAGCCCCATTACTCCACGCGGGAGGGAGGGGTACAATGAGCAGTTCTTC. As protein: CASSPITPRGREGYNEQFF.

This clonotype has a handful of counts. CDR3 nucleotides: TGCGCCAGCAGCCAAGATAGGGCTAGCGTCCGGAGAGGTGATGAGCAGTTCTTC. The encoded protein is CASSQDRASVRRGDEQFF. The J gene is TRBJ2-1, the V gene TRBV4-3, with D possibly TRBD2 on 6 matching bases. Germline assignment: CDR1 LGHNA and CDR2 YSLEER. The CDR3 sequence is 18 residues long. Trimming stripped 0 bases from V and 8 bases from J, with 23 bases between.

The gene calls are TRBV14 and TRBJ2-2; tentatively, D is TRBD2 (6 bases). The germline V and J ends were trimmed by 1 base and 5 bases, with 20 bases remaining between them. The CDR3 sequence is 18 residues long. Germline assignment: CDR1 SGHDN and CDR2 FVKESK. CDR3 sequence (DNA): TGTGCCAGCAGCCAAGCTCTACGCCGGGAGCTAGGTACCGGGGAGCTGTTTTTT. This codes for CASSQALRRELGTGELFF.

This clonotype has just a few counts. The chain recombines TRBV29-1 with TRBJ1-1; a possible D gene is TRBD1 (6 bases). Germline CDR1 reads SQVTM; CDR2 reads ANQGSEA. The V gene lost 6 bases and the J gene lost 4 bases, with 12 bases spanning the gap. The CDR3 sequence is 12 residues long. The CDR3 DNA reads TGCAGCGTGACCGACAGGTCCACTGAAGCTTTCTTT. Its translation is CSVTDRSTEAFF. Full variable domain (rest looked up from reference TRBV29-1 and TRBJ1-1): SAVISQKPSRDICQRGTSLTIQCQVDSQVTMMFWYRQQPGQSLTLIATANQGSEATYESGFVIDKFPISRPNLTFSTLTVSNMSPEDSSIYLCSVTDRSTEAFFGQGTRLTVV.

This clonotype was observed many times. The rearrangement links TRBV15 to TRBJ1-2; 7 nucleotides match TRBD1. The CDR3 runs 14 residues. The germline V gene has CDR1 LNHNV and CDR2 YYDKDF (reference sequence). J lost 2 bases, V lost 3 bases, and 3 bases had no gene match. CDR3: CATSSEQGNYGYTF. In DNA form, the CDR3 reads TGTGCCACCAGCAGTGAACAGGGGAACTATGGCTACACCTTC.

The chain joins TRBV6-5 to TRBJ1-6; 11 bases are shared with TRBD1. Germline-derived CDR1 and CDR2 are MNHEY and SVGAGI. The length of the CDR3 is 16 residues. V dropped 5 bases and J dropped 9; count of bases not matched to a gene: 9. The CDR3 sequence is CASSTSEGQGGSPLHF. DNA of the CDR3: TGTGCCAGCAGTACCTCGGAGGGACAGGGGGGTTCACCCCTCCACTTT.

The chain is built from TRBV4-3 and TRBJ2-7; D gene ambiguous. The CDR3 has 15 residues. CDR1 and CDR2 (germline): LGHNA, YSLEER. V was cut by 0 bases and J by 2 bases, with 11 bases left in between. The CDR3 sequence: CASSQEKAIAYEQYF. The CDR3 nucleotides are TGCGCCAGCAGCCAAGAGAAAGCAATAGCCTACGAGCAGTACTTC.

The CDR3 DNA sequence: TGCGCCAGCAGCTTTGGGGGTTCAAATGGGGCAGATACGCAGTATTTT. Residues: CASSFGGSNGADTQYF. The J gene is TRBJ2-3, the V gene TRBV5-1; D may match TRBD1 or TRBD2 (5 bases each). The V gene's germline CDR1 is SGHRS and CDR2 YFSETQ. Trimming left V 2 bases short and J 4 bases short, with 17 bases between. The CDR3 runs 16 residues.

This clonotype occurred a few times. CDR3 sequence reads: CSARDGGKETQYF. The CDR3 region has the DNA TGCAGTGCTAGAGATGGGGGGAAAGAGACCCAGTACTTC. The chain couples TRBV20-1 to TRBJ2-5; D is perhaps TRBD2 (6 bases). V shed 0 bases and J shed 3 bases, with 8 bases lying between them. CDR1 and CDR2 from the germline V gene are DFQATT and SNEGSKA (reference sequence). This CDR3 has 13 amino acids.

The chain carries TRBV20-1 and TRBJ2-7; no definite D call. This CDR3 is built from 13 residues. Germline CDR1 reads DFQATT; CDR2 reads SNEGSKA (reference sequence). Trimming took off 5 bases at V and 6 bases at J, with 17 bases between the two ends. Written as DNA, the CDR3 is TGCAGTGCTCTCTCTAGGGTAGCCAGCGAGCAGTACTTC. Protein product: CSALSRVASEQYF.

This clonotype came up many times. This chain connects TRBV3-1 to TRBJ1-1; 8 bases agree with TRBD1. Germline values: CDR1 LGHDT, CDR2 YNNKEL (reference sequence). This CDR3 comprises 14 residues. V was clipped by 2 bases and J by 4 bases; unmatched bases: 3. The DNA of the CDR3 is TGTGCCAGCAGCCAACCCGGACAGGGCACTGAAGCTTTCTTT. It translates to CASSQPGQGTEAFF. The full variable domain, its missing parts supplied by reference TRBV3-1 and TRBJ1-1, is DTAVSQTPKYLVTQMGNDKSIKCEQNLGHDTMYWYKQDSKKFLKIMFSYNNKELIINETVPNRFSPKSPDKAHLNLHINSLELGDSAVYFCASSQPGQGTEAFFGQGTRLTVV.

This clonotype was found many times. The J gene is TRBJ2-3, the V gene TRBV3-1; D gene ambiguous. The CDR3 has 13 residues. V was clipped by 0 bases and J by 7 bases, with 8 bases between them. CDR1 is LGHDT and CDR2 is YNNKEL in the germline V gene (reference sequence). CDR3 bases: TGTGCCAGCAGCCAAGATTTTTCAAATACGCAGTATTTT. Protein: CASSQDFSNTQYF.

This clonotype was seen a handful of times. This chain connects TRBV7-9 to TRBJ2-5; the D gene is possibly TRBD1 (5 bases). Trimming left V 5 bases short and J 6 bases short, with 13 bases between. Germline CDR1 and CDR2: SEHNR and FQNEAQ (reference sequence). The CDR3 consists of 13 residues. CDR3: CASSHDSWKTQYF. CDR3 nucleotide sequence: TGTGCCAGCAGCCACGACAGTTGGAAGACCCAGTACTTC.

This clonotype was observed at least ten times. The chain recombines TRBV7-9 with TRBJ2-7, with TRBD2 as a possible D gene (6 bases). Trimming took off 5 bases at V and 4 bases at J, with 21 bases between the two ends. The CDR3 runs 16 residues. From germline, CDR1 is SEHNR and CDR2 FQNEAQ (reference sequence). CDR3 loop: CASSLHGLEGGYEQYF. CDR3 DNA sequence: TGTGCCAGCAGCCTGCATGGACTCGAGGGAGGATACGAGCAGTACTTC. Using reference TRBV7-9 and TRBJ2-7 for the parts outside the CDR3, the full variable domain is DTGVSQNPRHKITKRGQNVTFRCDPISEHNRLYWYRQTLGQGPEFLTYFQNEAQLEKSRLLSDRFSAERPKGSFSTLEIQRTEQGDSAMYLCASSLHGLEGGYEQYFGPGTRLTVT.

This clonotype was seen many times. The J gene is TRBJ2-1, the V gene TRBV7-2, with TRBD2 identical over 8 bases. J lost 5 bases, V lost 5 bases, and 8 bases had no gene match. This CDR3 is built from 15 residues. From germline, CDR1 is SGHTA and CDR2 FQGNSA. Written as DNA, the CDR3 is TGTGCCAGCAGCGACGGGGGGGTAGCGGACAATGAGCAGTTCTTC. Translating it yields CASSDGGVADNEQFF.

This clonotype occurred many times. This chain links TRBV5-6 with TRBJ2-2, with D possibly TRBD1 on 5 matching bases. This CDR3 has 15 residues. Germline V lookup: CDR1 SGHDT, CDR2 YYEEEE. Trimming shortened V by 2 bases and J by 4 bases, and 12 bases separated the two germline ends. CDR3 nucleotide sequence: TGTGCCAGCAGCTTTGCAGGGTACGGCACCGGGGAGCTGTTTTTT. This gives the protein CASSFAGYGTGELFF.

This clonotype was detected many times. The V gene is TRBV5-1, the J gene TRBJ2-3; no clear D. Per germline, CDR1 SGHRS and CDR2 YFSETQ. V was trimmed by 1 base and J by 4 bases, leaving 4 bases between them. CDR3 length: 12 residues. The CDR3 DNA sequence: TGCGCCAGCAGCTTGCCCTCAGATACGCAGTATTTT. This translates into CASSLPSDTQYF.

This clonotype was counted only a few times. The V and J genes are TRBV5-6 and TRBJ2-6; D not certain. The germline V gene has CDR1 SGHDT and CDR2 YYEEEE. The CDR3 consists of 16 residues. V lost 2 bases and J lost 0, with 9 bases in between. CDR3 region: CASSLPSVSGANVLTF. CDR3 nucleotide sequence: TGTGCCAGCAGCTTACCCTCGGTCTCTGGGGCCAACGTCCTGACTTTC.